Sequencing of this T cell receptor (beta chain) was carried out in a study of blood T cell repertoires in COVID-19. Across the whole study: Whether acute or convalescent, the COVID-19 samples came from the United States, Italy and Spain. T cells, B-cell-depleted T cells, or PBMCs provided the cDNA or gDNA that served as material.

The method was immunoSEQ multiplex PCR; TCRdb's version includes in-frame clones alone and lacks a portion of them. The sample includes about 140,000 clones, 65% to 85% seen only once; the top ten take 8.6%. This CDR3 has 14 amino acids. The germline V gene encodes CDR1 SNHLY and CDR2 FYNNEI. The germline V and J ends were trimmed by 4 bases and 6 bases, with 16 bases remaining between them. The clonotype originates from a man aged 45-65 years with active or convalescent COVID-19. Sequencing was performed on peripheral blood. The chain has TRBV2 and TRBJ2-7; perhaps TRBD2 as D (6 bases). CDR3 region: CASSVTAPGGEQYF. CDR3 DNA sequence: TGTGCCAGCAGTGTAACCGCGCCCGGGGGCGAGCAGTACTTC.